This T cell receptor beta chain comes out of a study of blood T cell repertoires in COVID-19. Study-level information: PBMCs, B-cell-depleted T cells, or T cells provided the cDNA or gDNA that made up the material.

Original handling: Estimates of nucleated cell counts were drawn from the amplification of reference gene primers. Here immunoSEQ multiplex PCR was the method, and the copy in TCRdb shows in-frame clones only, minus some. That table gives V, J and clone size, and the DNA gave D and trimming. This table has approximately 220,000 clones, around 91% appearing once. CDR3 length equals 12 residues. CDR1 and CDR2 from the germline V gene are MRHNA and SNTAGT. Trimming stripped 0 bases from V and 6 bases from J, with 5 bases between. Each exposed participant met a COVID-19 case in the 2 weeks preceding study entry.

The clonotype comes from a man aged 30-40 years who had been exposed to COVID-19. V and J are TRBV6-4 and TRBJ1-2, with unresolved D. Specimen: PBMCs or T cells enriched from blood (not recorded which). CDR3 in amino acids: CASSDSIDGYTF. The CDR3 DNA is TGTGCCAGCAGTGACTCCATAGATGGCTACACCTTC.